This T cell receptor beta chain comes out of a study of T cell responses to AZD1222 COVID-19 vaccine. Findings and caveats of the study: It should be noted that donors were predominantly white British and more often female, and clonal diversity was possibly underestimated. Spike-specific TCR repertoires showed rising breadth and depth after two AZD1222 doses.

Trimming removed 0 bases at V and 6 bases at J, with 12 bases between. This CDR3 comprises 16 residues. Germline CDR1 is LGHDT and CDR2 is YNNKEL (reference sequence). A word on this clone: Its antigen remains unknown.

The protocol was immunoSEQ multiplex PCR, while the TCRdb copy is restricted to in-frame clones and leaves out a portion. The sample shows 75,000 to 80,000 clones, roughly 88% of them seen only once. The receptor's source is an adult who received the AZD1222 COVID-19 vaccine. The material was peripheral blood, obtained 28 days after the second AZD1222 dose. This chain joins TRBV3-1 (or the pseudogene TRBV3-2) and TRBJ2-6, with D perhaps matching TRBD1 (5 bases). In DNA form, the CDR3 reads TGTGCCAGCAGCCAAGATCCACAGGTGGAGGCCAACGTCCTGACTTTC. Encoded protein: CASSQDPQVEANVLTF.